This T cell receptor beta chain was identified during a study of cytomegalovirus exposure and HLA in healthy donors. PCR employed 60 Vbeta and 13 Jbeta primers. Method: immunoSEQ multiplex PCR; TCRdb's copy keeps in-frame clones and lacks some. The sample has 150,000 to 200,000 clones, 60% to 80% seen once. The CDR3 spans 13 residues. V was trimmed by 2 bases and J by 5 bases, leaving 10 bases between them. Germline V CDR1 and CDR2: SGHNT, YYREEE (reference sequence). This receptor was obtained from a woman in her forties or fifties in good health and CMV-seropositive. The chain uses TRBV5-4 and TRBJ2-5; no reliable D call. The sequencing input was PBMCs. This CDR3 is CASSFEPGETQYF. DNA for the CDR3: TGTGCCAGCAGCTTCGAGCCCGGGGAGACCCAGTACTTC.